These 3 T cell receptor beta chains originate from one sample sequenced in a study of blood T cell repertoires in COVID-19. TCRdb keeps only in-frame clones here, not all; method: immunoSEQ multiplex PCR. The sample gives some 390,000 clones, around 89% of which show up once; 0.95% to 1.3% is in the top ten. Material: PBMCs or T cells enriched from blood (not recorded which). These receptors were collected from a man aged 30 to 39 who had recovered from COVID-19.

The chain couples TRBV10-3 to TRBJ1-2; D is uncertain. The germline V gene encodes CDR1 ENHRY and CDR2 SYGVKD. V was pared by 10 bases and J by 1 base, with 7 bases between. The CDR3 is 11 amino acids. The CDR3 sequence: CATSGNYGYTF. DNA for the CDR3: TGTGCCACCTCCGGTAACTATGGCTACACCTTC.

The genes are TRBV28 and TRBJ1-1, with 9 bases lining up with TRBD1. The junction had 2 bases not matched to a gene; V was cut back by 6 bases and J by 0 bases. Germline values: CDR1 MDHEN, CDR2 SYDVKM. The CDR3 has 14 amino acids. CDR3: CASRYRGLNTEAFF. CDR3 sequence (DNA): TGTGCCAGCAGGTACAGGGGGCTGAACACTGAAGCTTTCTTT.

The rearrangement uses TRBV3-1 (or the pseudogene TRBV3-2) and TRBJ2-3; TRBD2 agrees at 9 bases. The CDR3 is made up of 16 amino acids. Trimming removed 1 base from V and 2 bases from J; junction bases left unmatched: 4. CDR1 is LGHDT and CDR2 is YNNKEL in the germline V gene (reference sequence). CDR3 loop: CASSQGLAGPTDTQYF. The CDR3 coding sequence is TGTGCCAGCAGCCAAGGGCTAGCGGGACCCACAGATACGCAGTATTTT.